The sequence of this T cell receptor beta chain was determined in a study of early T cells in non-severe SARS-CoV-2 infection. Study-wide context: Sequencing of bulk RNA from unsorted whole blood was done, without chain pairing.

Unique molecular identifiers tagged individual cDNA molecules. TCRdb ran MiXCR on the 5' RACE reads and lists one entry per CDR3 protein. This table holds around 61,000 distinct CDR3 sequences, around 12% found once. This clonotype was observed many times. The antigen is unknown. Findings and limits, study-wide: Reliance on VDJdb matching favored anti-spike CD8 responses; private and CD4 specificities were missed.

The CDR3 extends over 12 amino acids. From germline, CDR1 is SGHVS and CDR2 FNYEAQ. Trimming cost V 5 bases and J 7 bases, with 10 bases left between them. The TCR was taken from an adult who was a healthcare worker with PCR-confirmed SARS-CoV-2 infection or an uninfected control (not recorded which). Sequences were obtained from whole blood. V usage is TRBV7-6 and J usage is TRBJ2-3; maybe TRBD1 (6 bases). The CDR3 loop is CASSQTGYTQYF. The CDR3 DNA reads TGTGCCAGCAGCCAAACAGGGTATACGCAGTATTTT.